This TCR beta chain was retrieved from a study of shared T cell receptors in the human thymus. The assay was immunoSEQ multiplex PCR, and TCRdb's table has in-frame clones only and misses some. This sample has around 67,000 clones, with roughly 96% found just once. Looked up from germline, CDR1 is LGHNA and CDR2 is YSLEER. The CDR3 runs 14 residues. V was cut by 0 bases and J by 5 bases, with 10 bases left in between. Sequencing was done on a sample of thymocytes. The J gene is TRBJ1-2, the V gene TRBV4-3; D may be TRBD1 (5 bases). This receptor was obtained from a human donor. The CDR3 sequence: CASSQEGRNYGYTF. CDR3 DNA sequence: TGCGCCAGCAGCCAAGAGGGGCGTAATTATGGCTACACCTTC.